The 11 T cell receptor beta chains below were found in one sample sequenced in a study of PD-1 blockade in classical Hodgkin lymphoma. All trial patients relapsed after autologous stem cell transplantation. Repertoires were generated with immunoSEQ multiplex PCR, while TCRdb's copy carries only in-frame clones and drops some. Of approximately 12,000 clones listed, 70% to 85% are singletons. The sequenced sample was peripheral blood mononuclear cells (PBMCs), obtained before the second cycle of nivolumab. The receptors were sampled from a human donor with classical Hodgkin lymphoma.

The gene calls are TRBV19 and TRBJ2-7; D is unresolved. Germline CDR1 reads LNHDA; CDR2 reads SQIVND (reference sequence). Trimming took off 4 bases at V and 7 bases at J, with 11 bases between the two ends. The CDR3 length is 12 residues. The CDR3, as DNA: TGTGCCAGTAGTAGTGGGCCTGGGGAGCAGTACTTC. It encodes CASSSGPGEQYF.

This chain links TRBV29-1 with TRBJ1-1; a possible D gene is TRBD1 (5 bases). Germline-derived CDR1 and CDR2 are SQVTM and ANQGSEA. The CDR3 has 15 amino acids. Deletions cut 0 bases from V and 0 bases from J, with 11 bases between. For the CDR3, the DNA is TGCAGCGTTGAAGATCGGGGGGGTTTGAACACTGAAGCTTTCTTT. It specifies CSVEDRGGLNTEAFF.

This sequence joins TRBV2 and TRBJ2-7; D not resolved. V lost 4 bases and J lost 7, with 8 bases in between. Germline CDR1 is SNHLY and CDR2 is FYNNEI. The CDR3 spans 11 residues. CDR3 DNA: TGTGCCAGCAGTGGGACGTCGGAGCAGTACTTC. Its protein is CASSGTSEQYF. The whole variable domain, filled in from reference TRBV2 and TRBJ2-7, reads EPEVTQTPSHQVTQMGQEVILRCVPISNHLYFYWYRQILGQKVEFLVSFYNNEISEKSEIFDDQFSVERPDGSNFTLKIRSTKLEDSAMYFCASSGTSEQYFGPGTRLTVT.

The rearrangement uses TRBV5-5 and TRBJ2-5, with 7 bases that match TRBD1. The germline V gene encodes CDR1 SGHKS and CDR2 YYEKEE (reference sequence). J lost 0 bases, V lost 2 bases, and 10 bases had no gene match. The CDR3 extends over 17 amino acids. CDR3 sequence: CASSFGTDNLYQETQYF. CDR3 DNA: TGTGCCAGCAGCTTTGGGACAGACAACCTGTACCAAGAGACCCAGTACTTC.

V usage is TRBV30 and J usage is TRBJ2-1; perhaps TRBD2 as D (6 bases). Trimming shortened V by 5 bases and J by 0 bases, and 11 bases separated the two germline ends. This CDR3 spans 14 amino acids. CDR1 and CDR2 (germline): GTSNPN, SVGIG (reference sequence). The CDR3 is CAWGPGGSYNEQFF. CDR3 DNA sequence: TGTGCCTGGGGACCCGGGGGCTCCTACAATGAGCAGTTCTTC.

The CDR3 DNA follows: TGTGCCTGGACTAGCGGGAACACAGATACGCAGTATTTT. Amino acids: CAWTSGNTDTQYF. The chain carries TRBV30 and TRBJ2-3; 9 nucleotides agree with TRBD2. J gave up 2 bases and V 4 bases, and 1 base lay outside the gene matches. The CDR3 length is 13 residues. Germline-derived CDR1 and CDR2 are GTSNPN and SVGIG (reference sequence).

The gene calls are TRBV2 and TRBJ1-3; maybe TRBD1 (5 bases). CDR1 is SNHLY and CDR2 is FYNNEI in the germline V gene. This CDR3 is built from 17 residues. V lost 5 bases and J lost 3, with 20 bases in between. CDR3 in DNA: TGTGCCAGCAGTTTTACCGGGACCGAGACTGATGGAAACACCATATATTTT. Encoded protein: CASSFTGTETDGNTIYF.

The chain employs TRBV5-1 and TRBJ2-5; TRBD1 aligns across 7 bases. Germline V gene data show CDR1 as SGHRS and CDR2 as YFSETQ. The V and J ends lost 0 bases and 5 bases, in that order; junction bases with no gene match: 1. The CDR3 runs to 13 residues. The CDR3 DNA reads as TGCGCCAGCAGCTTGGAACAGGGGGAGACCCAGTACTTC. Protein sequence: CASSLEQGETQYF.

The rearrangement links TRBV5-4 to TRBJ1-1; D is ambiguous. In germline, CDR1 is SGHNT, CDR2 YYREEE (reference sequence). V was clipped by 3 bases and J by 10 bases, with 19 bases between them. CDR3 length: 14 residues. DNA of the CDR3: TGTGCCAGCAGCTGGAGTTGGTGGGAAAAGGGAGCTTTCTTT. This codes for CASSWSWWEKGAFF.

The J gene is TRBJ2-5, the V gene TRBV28; D unresolved. Deletions cut 1 base from V and 7 bases from J, with 7 bases between. The CDR3 runs to 12 residues. The germline V gene encodes CDR1 MDHEN and CDR2 SYDVKM. CDR3 DNA sequence: TGTGCCAGCAGTTTATTAAGGTCGACCCAGTACTTC. Translating gives CASSLLRSTQYF.

V gene TRBV7-9 combines with J gene TRBJ1-1; 7 nucleotides align to TRBD1. J gave up 1 base and V 5 bases, and 13 bases lay outside the gene matches. The CDR3 consists of 17 residues. CDR1 and CDR2 from the germline V gene are SEHNR and FQNEAQ (reference sequence). The CDR3 spells CASSHQTTGTENTEAFF. For the CDR3, the DNA is TGTGCCAGCAGCCATCAAACTACCGGGACAGAGAACACTGAAGCTTTCTTT.